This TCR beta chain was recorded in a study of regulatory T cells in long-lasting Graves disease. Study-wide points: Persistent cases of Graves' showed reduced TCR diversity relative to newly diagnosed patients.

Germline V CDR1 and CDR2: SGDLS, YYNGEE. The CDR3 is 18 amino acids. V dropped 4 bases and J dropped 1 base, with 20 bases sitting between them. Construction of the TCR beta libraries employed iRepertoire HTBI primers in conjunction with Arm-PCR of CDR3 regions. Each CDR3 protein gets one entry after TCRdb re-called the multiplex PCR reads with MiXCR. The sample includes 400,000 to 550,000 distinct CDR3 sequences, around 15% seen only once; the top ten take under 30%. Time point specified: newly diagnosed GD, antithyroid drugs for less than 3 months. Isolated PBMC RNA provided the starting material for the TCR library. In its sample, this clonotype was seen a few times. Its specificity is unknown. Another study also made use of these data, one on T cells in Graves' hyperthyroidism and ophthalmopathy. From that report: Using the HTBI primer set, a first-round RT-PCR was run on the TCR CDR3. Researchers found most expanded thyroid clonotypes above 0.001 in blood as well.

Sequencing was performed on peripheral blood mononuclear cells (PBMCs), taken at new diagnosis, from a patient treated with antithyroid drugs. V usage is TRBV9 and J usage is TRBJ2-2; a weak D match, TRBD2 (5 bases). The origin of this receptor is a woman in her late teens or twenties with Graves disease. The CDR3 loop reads CASSPPNGVDKNTGELFF. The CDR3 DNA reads TGTGCCAGCAGCCCCCCCAACGGGGTCGACAAGAACACCGGGGAGCTGTTTTTT.